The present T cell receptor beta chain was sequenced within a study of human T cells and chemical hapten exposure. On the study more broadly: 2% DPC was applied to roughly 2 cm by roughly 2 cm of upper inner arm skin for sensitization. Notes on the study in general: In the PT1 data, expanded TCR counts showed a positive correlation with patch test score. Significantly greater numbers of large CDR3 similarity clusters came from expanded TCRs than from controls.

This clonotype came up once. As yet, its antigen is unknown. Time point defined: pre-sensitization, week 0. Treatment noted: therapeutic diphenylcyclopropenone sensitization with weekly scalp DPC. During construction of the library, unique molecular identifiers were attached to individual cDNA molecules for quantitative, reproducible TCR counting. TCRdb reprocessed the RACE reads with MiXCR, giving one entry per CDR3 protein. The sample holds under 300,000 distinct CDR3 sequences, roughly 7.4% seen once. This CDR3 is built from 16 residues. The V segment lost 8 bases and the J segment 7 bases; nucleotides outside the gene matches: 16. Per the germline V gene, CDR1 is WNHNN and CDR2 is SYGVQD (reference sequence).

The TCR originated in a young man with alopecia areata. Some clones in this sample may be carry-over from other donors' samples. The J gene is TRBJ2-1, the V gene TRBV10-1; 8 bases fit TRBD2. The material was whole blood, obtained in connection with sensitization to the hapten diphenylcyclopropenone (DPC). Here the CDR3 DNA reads TGCGCCAGCCAATACGACCTGGCGGGGGGCAAAAATGAGCAGTTCTTC. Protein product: CASQYDLAGGKNEQFF.